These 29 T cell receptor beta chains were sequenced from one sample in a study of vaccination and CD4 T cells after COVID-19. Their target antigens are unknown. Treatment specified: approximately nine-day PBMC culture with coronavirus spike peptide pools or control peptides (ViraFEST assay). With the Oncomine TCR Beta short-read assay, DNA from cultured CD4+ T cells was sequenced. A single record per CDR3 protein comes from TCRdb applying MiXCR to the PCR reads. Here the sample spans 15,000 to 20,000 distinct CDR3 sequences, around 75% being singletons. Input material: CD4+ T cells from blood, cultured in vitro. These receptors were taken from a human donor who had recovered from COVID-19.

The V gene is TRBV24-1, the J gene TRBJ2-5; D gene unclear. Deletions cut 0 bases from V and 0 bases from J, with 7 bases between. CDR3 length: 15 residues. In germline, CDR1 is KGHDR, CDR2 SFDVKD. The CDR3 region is CATSDLGQNQETQYF. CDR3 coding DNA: TGTGCCACCAGTGATTTGGGGCAGAACCAAGAGACCCAGTACTTC.

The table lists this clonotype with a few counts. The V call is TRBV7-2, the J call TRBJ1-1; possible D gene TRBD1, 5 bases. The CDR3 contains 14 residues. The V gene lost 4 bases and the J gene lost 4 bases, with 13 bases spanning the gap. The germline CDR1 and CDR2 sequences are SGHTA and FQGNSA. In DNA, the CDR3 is TGTGCCAGCAGCTCAGGACACTCACTCACTGAAGCTTTCTTT. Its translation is CASSSGHSLTEAFF.

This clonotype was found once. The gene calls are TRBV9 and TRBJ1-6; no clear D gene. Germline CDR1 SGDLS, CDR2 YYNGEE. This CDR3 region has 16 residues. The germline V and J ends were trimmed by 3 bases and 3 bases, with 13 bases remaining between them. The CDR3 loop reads CASSGGSTGYNSPLHF. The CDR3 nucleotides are TGTGCCAGCAGCGGTGGGTCGACTGGCTATAATTCACCCCTCCACTTT.

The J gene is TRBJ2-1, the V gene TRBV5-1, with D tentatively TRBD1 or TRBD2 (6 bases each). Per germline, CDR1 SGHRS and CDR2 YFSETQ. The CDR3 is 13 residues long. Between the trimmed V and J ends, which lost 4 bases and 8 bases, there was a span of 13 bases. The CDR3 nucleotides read TGCGCCAGCAGCCCCTTGGGGGGCTATGAGCAGTTCTTC. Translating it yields CASSPLGGYEQFF.

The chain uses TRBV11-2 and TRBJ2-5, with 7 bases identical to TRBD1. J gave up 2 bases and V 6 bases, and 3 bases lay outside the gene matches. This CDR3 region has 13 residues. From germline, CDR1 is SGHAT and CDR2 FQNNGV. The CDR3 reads CASSPGQQETQYF. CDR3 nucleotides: TGTGCCAGCAGTCCGGGACAGCAAGAGACCCAGTACTTC.

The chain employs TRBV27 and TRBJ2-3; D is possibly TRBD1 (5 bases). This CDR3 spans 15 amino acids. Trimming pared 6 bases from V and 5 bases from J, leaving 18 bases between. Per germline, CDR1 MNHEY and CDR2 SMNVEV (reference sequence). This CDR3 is CASSTLDNSKDTQYF. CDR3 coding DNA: TGTGCCAGCAGCACCTTGGACAATTCAAAAGATACGCAGTATTTT.

The CDR3: CASSSGQGASGNTIYF. DNA of the CDR3: TGTGCCAGCAGCTCCGGACAGGGGGCATCTGGAAACACCATATATTTT. The chain is built from TRBV7-9 and TRBJ1-3; 11 positions match TRBD1. The germline CDR1 and CDR2 sequences are SEHNR and FQNEAQ (reference sequence). J gave up 1 base and V 4 bases, and 3 bases lay outside the gene matches. This CDR3 is built from 16 residues.

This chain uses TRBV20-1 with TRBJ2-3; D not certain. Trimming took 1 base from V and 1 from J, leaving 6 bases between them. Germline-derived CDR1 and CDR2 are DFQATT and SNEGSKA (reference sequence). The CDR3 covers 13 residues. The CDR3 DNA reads TGCAGTGCTAGAGCGCCGGGCACAGATACGCAGTATTTT. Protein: CSARAPGTDTQYF.

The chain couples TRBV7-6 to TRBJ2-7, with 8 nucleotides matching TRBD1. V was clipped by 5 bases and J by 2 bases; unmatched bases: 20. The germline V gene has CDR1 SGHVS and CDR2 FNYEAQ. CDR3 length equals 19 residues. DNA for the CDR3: TGTGCCAGCAGCCCCCAGGGACAGGCGAAACCCTTTTTAACCTACGAGCAGTACTTC. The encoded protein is CASSPQGQAKPFLTYEQYF.

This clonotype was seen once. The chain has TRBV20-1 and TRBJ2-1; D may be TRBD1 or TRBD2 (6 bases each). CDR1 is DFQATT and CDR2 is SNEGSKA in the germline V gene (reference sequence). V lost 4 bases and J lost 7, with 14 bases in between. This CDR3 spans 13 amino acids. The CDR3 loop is CSANREEGNEQFF. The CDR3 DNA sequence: TGCAGTGCTAACAGGGAGGAGGGGAATGAGCAGTTCTTC.

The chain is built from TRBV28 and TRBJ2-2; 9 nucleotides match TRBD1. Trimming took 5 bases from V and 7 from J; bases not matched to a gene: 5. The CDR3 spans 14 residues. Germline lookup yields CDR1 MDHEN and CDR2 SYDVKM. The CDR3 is CASSKQGAGGELFF. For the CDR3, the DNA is TGTGCCAGCAGTAAACAGGGGGCCGGCGGGGAGCTGTTTTTT.

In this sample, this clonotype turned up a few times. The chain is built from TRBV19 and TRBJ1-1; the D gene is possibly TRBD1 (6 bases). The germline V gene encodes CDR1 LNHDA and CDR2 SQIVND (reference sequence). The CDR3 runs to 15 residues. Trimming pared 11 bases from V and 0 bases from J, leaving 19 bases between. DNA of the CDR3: TGTGCCTCCTTAGCCCGGACAGTAATGAACACTGAAGCTTTCTTT. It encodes CASLARTVMNTEAFF.

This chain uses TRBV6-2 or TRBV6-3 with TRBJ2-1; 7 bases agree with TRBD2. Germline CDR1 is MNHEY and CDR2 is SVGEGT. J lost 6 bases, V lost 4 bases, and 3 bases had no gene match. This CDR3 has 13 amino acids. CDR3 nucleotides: TGTGCCAGCAGTTCACTAGCGTTCAATGAGCAGTTCTTC. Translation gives CASSSLAFNEQFF.

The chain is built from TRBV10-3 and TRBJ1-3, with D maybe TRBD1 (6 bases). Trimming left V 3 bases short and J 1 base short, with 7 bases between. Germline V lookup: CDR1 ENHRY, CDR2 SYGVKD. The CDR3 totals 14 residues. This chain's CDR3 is CAISDTGSGNTIYF. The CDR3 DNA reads TGTGCCATCAGTGATACAGGGTCTGGAAACACCATATATTTT.

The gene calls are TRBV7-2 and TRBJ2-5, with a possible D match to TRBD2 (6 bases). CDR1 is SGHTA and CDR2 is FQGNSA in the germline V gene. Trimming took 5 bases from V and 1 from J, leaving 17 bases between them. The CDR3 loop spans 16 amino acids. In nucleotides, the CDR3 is TGTGCCAGCAGCCAGGGACGGGGGACGGGCCAAGAGACCCAGTACTTC. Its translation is CASSQGRGTGQETQYF.

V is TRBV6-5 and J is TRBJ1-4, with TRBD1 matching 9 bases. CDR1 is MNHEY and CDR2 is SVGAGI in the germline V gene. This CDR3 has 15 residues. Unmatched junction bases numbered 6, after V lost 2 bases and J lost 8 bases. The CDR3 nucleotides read TGTGCCAGCAGTTACCGGGGACAGGGCGGCGAAAAACTGTTTTTT. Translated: CASSYRGQGGEKLFF.

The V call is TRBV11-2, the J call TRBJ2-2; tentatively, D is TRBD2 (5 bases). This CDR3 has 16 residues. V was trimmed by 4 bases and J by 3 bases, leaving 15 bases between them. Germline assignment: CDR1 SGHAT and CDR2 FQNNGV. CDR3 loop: CASSSEGLDYTGELFF. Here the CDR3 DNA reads TGTGCCAGCAGCTCAGAAGGGCTGGACTACACCGGGGAGCTGTTTTTT.

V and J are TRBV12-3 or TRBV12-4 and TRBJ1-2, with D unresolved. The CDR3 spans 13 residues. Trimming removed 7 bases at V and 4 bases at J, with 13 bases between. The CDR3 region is CASTPRQRYGYTF. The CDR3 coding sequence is TGTGCCAGCACCCCGAGGCAGCGCTATGGCTACACCTTC.

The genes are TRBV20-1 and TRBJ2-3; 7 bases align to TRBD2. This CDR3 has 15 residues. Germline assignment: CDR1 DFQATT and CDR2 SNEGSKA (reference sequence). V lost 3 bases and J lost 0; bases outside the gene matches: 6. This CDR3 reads CSASGGRPSTDTQYF. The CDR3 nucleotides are TGCAGTGCTAGTGGCGGGAGACCTAGCACAGATACGCAGTATTTT.

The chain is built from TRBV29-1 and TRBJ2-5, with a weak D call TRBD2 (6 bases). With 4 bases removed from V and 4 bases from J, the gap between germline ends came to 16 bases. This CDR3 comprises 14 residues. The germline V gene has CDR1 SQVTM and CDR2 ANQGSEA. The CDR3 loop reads CSVVAVQVRETQYF. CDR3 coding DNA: TGCAGCGTTGTAGCGGTGCAAGTCCGAGAGACCCAGTACTTC.

CDR3 DNA: TGTGCCAGCAGCTTCCAACAGGGGCAAAGTCAGCCCCAGCATTTT. The encoded protein is CASSFQQGQSQPQHF. V is TRBV5-8 and J is TRBJ1-5, with 7 bases fitting TRBD1. The CDR3 runs to 15 residues. Germline V gene data show CDR1 as SGHTS and CDR2 as YDEGEE. The V gene end was trimmed by 2 bases and the J gene end by 6 bases; junction bases not matched to a gene: 8. The variable domain in full, with the rest retrieved from reference TRBV5-8 and TRBJ1-5, is EAGVTQSPTHLIKTRGQQATLRCSPISGHTSVYWYQQALGLGLQFLLWYDEGEERNRGNFPPRFSGRQFPNYSSELNVNALELEDSALYLCASSFQQGQSQPQHFGDGTRLSIL.

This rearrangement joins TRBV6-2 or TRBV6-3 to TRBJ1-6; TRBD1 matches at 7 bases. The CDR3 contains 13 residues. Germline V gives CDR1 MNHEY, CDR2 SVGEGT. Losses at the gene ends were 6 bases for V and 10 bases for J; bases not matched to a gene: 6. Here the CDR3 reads CASSRGGGSPLHF. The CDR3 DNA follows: TGTGCCAGCAGCCGAGGGGGCGGCTCACCCCTCCACTTT.

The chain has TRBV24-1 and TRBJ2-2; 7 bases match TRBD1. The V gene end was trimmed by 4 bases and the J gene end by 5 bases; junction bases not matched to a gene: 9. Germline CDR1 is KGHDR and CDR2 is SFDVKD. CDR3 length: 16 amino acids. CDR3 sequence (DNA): TGTGCCACCAGTGAGGGTCGACAGGGATGGACCGGGGAGCTGTTTTTT. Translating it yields CATSEGRQGWTGELFF.

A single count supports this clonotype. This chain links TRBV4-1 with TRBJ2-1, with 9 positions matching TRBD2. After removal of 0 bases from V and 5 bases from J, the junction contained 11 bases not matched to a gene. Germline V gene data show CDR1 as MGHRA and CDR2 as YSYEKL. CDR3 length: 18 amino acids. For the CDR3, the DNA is TGCGCCAGCAGCCAAGATTACCCCGGACTAGCGACCAACAATGAGCAGTTCTTC. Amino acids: CASSQDYPGLATNNEQFF.

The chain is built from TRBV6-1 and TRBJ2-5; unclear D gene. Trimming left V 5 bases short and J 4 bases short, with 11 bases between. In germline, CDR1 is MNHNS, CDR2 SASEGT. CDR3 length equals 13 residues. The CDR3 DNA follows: TGTGCCAGCAGTACACGACAAACAGAGACCCAGTACTTC. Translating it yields CASSTRQTETQYF.

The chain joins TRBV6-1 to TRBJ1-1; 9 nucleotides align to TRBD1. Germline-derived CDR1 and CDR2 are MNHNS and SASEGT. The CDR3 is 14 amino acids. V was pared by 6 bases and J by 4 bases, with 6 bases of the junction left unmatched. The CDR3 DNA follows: TGTGCCAGCAGCAACGGACAGGGGAGCACTGAAGCTTTCTTT. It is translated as CASSNGQGSTEAFF.

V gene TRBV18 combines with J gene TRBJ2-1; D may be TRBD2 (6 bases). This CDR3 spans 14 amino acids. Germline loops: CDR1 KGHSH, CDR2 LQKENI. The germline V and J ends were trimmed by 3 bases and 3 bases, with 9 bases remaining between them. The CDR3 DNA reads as TGTGCCAGCTCACCGCTAGCGTTCTACAATGAGCAGTTCTTC. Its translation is CASSPLAFYNEQFF.

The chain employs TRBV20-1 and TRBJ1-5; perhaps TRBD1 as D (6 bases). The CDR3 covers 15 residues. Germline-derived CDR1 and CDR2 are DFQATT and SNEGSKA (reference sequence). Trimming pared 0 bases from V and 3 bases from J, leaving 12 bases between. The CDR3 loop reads CSAREGGTVNQPQHF. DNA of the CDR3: TGCAGTGCTAGAGAAGGGGGAACGGTCAATCAGCCCCAGCATTTT.

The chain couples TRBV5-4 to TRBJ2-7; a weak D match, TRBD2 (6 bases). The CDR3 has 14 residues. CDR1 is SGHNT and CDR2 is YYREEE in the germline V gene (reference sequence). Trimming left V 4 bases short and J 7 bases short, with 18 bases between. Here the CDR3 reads CASSNGGWVREQYF. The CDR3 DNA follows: TGTGCCAGCAGCAACGGAGGGTGGGTAAGGGAGCAGTACTTC. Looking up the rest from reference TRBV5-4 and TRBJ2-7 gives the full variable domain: ETGVTQSPTHLIKTRGQQVTLRCSSQSGHNTVSWYQQALGQGPQFIFQYYREEENGRGNFPPRFSGLQFPNYSSELNVNALELDDSALYLCASSNGGWVREQYFGPGTRLTVT.